This T cell receptor beta chain is drawn from a study of cytomegalovirus exposure and HLA in healthy donors. Whole-study results and caveats: The study put 150 to 200 TCR beta chains on its list as cytomegalovirus-associated.

The primer mix had 60 Vbeta and 13 Jbeta primers. Sequenced by immunoSEQ multiplex PCR; TCRdb stores in-frame clones only, minus some. The sample records about 110,000 clones, 70% being singletons. A word on this clone: Its target is unknown.

Specimen: PBMCs. This receptor was obtained from a man aged 35 to 55 in good health and CMV-seropositive.

The CDR3 loop reads CASRGTGGGGETQYF. In DNA form, the CDR3 reads TGTGCCAGCAGAGGAACGGGGGGGGGCGGAGAGACCCAGTACTTC. The chain uses TRBV28 and TRBJ2-5; 8 bases align to TRBD2. V lost 6 bases and J lost 4; bases outside the gene matches: 10. Germline assignment: CDR1 MDHEN and CDR2 SYDVKM. This CDR3 is 15 amino acids long.